This T cell receptor (beta chain) emerged from a study of OX40 agonist ivuxolimab in advanced cancers. Study-wide background: Hepatocellular carcinoma, melanoma, renal cell or head and neck cancer occurred in dose-escalation patients. Allowance was made for prior anti-PD-1, anti-PD-L1 or anti-CTLA-4 therapy, and roughly 39% had some.

As for this clone: The antigen remains undetermined.

The study's findings and limits: At 0.1 to 3.0 mg/kg and by week 6, clonal expansion occurred in CD4+ and CD8+ blood T cells.

Produced via immunoSEQ multiplex PCR; TCRdb's table is partial and in-frame only. The sample carries approximately 160,000 clones, 90% to 95% recorded once. The CDR3 runs to 13 residues. Per germline, CDR1 SGHRS and CDR2 YFSETQ. V lost 3 bases, J lost 4 bases, and 11 bases lay in between. Sequencing used CD4+ or CD8+ T cells sorted from blood, obtained in a trial of the OX40 agonist ivuxolimab. The clonotype originates from an adult with an advanced solid tumor such as melanoma, head and neck, liver or kidney cancer. The chain recombines TRBV5-1 with TRBJ2-7; TRBD2 might be the D (5 bases). The DNA of the CDR3 is TGCGCCAGCAGCTCGGCTAGCCAGTACGAGCAGTACTTC. Amino acid sequence: CASSSASQYEQYF.